This T cell receptor (beta chain) was identified during a study of human T cells and chemical hapten exposure. There are a few counts of this clonotype. Time point in this sample: pre-sensitization, week 0. As to treatment: therapeutic diphenylcyclopropenone sensitization with weekly scalp DPC. This CDR3 is 13 amino acids long. V was trimmed by 6 bases and J by 4 bases, leaving 12 bases between them. TCRdb ran MiXCR on the RACE reads and lists one entry per CDR3 protein. The sample shows 350,000 to 450,000 distinct CDR3 sequences, approximately 5% of them seen only once. The sequenced sample was whole blood, obtained in connection with sensitization to the hapten diphenylcyclopropenone (DPC). The chain couples TRBV12-3 or TRBV12-4 to TRBJ2-5, with TRBD2 as a possible D gene (5 bases). This receptor was identified in a woman aged 50 to 65 with alopecia areata. Some clones in this sample may be carry-over from other donors' samples. The CDR3: CASSRPGIETQYF. The CDR3 DNA is TGTGCCAGCAGCCGTCCGGGGATAGAGACCCAGTACTTC.